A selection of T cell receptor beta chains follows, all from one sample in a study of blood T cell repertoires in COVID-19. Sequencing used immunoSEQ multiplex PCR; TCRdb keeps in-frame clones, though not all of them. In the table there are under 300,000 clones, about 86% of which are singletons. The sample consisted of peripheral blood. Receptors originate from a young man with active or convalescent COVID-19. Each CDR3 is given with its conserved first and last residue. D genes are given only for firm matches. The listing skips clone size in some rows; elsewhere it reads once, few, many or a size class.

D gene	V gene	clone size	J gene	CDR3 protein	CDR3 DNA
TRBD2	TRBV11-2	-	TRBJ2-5	CASSPTGTSGGEETQYF	TGTGCCAGCAGCCCTACGGGGACTAGCGGGGGGGAAGAGACCCAGTACTTC
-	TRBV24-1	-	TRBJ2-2	CATKATGGLTGELFF	TGTGCCACCAAAGCAACCGGGGGGCTCACCGGGGAGCTGTTTTTT
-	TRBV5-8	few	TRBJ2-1	CASSEGLRGGNEQFF	TGTGCCAGCAGCGAGGGCCTCAGAGGTGGCAATGAGCAGTTCTTC
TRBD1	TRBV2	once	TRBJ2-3	CASLQGDSTDTQYF	TGTGCCAGCCTTCAGGGGGATAGCACAGATACGCAGTATTTT
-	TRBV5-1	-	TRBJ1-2	CASSSSGPLYGYTF	TGCGCCAGCAGCTCTTCAGGGCCGCTCTATGGCTACACCTTC
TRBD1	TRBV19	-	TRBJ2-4	CASSTDRGQNIQYF	TGTGCCAGTAGTACGGACAGGGGGCAAAACATTCAGTACTTC
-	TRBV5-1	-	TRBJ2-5	CASSEIAVQETQYF	TGCGCCAGCAGTGAAATAGCGGTCCAAGAGACCCAGTACTTC
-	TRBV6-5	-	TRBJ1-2	CASSYGHYGYTF	TGTGCCAGCAGTTACGGGCACTATGGCTACACCTTC
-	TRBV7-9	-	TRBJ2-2	CASSLSGGRGSGELFF	TGTGCCAGCAGCCTCTCCGGGGGACGGGGCTCCGGGGAGCTGTTTTTT
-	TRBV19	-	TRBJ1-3	CASRTGDLSGNTIYF	TGTGCCAGTAGGACAGGCGACCTCTCTGGAAACACCATATATTTT
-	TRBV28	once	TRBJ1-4	CASSPLGTFEKLFF	TGTGCCAGCAGCCCTCTTGGGACATTTGAAAAACTGTTTTTT
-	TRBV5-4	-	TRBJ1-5	CASSPTPYSNQPQHF	TGTGCCAGCAGCCCGACACCTTATAGCAATCAGCCCCAGCATTTT
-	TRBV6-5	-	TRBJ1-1	CASTNSVEAFF	TGTGCCAGCACGAACAGTGTTGAAGCTTTCTTT
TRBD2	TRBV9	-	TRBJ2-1	CASSEGVAARLAGANEQFF	TGTGCCAGCAGCGAGGGGGTGGCAGCGCGACTAGCGGGCGCTAATGAGCAGTTCTTC
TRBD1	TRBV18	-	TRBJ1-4	CASSPVDREMKLFF	TGTGCCAGCTCACCTGTGGACAGGGAAATGAAACTGTTTTTT
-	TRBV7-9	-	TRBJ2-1	CASSLALRDNEQFF	TGTGCCAGCAGCTTAGCCCTCCGGGACAATGAGCAGTTCTTC
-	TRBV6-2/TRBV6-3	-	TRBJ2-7	CASSHQYEQYF	TGTGCCAGCAGCCACCAGTACGAGCAGTACTTC
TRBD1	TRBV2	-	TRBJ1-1	CSPGQGFTEAFF	TGTTCCCCGGGACAGGGGTTCACTGAAGCTTTCTTT
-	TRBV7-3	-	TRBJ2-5	CASSLSREMETQYF	TGTGCCAGCAGCTTATCGAGGGAAATGGAGACCCAGTACTTC
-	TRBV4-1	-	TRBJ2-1	CASSQPLEEQFF	TGCGCCAGCAGCCAACCACTGGAGGAGCAGTTCTTC
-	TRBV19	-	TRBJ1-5	CASSLRTDQGQPQHF	TGTGCCAGTAGTCTTCGGACAGACCAAGGCCAGCCCCAGCATTTT
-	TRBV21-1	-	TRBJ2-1	CASRPKGWGGNEQFF	TGTGCCAGCAGGCCGAAGGGCTGGGGAGGGAATGAGCAGTTCTTC
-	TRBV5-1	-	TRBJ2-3	CASSLQGSGRGDTQYF	TGCGCCAGCAGCTTACAGGGTTCGGGGCGAGGGGATACGCAGTATTTT
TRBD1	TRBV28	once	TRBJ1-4	CASSFSQGQGRANEKLFF	TGTGCCAGCAGTTTCTCCCAGGGACAGGGGCGGGCTAATGAAAAACTGTTTTTT
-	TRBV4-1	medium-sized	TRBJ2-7	CASSQSFSNTYEQYF	TGCGCCAGCAGCCAATCTTTCAGTAACACCTACGAGCAGTACTTC
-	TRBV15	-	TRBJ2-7	CATSRDRAHEQYF	TGTGCCACCAGCAGAGACAGGGCACACGAGCAGTACTTC